The 28 T cell receptor beta chains below come from one sample, sequenced in a study of control samples from healthy donors and cancer patients. Assay: immunoSEQ multiplex PCR; the TCRdb copy retains only in-frame clones and omits some. The sample includes around 90,000 clones, more than 75% of them seen just once. The source material was blood. The receptor source for this set is a woman between 40 and 55 years old in good health.

This clone is a singleton in its sample. The chain uses TRBV2 and TRBJ2-5, with 8 bases fitting TRBD1. Losses at the gene ends were 5 bases for V and 5 bases for J; bases not matched to a gene: 7. Germline V CDR1 and CDR2: SNHLY, FYNNEI. The CDR3 has 14 amino acids. This CDR3 is CASSPRTGTETQYF. The CDR3 DNA reads TGTGCCAGCAGTCCAAGGACAGGGACCGAGACCCAGTACTTC.

V gene TRBV6-5 combines with J gene TRBJ2-7, with D possibly TRBD1 on 5 matching bases. Looked up from germline, CDR1 is MNHEY and CDR2 is SVGAGI. The length of the CDR3 is 12 residues. Trimming removed 7 bases from V and 10 bases from J, with 17 bases in between. CDR3 DNA sequence: TGTGCCAGCACAGGGCAGCTCCTCTATCAGTACTTC. Protein sequence: CASTGQLLYQYF.

The CDR3 coding sequence is TGTGCCAGCAGTTTATCCCGACAGGGCCAAGAGACCCAGTACTTC. Translating it yields CASSLSRQGQETQYF. The J gene is TRBJ2-5, the V gene TRBV27, with TRBD1 matching over 7 bases. The V gene's germline CDR1 is MNHEY and CDR2 SMNVEV (reference sequence). The V segment lost 0 bases and the J segment 1 base; nucleotides outside the gene matches: 2. The CDR3 length is 15 residues.

The J gene is TRBJ2-7, the V gene TRBV19; 9 bases align to TRBD1. The CDR3 totals 14 residues. Germline V CDR1 and CDR2: LNHDA, SQIVND (reference sequence). V lost 6 bases, J lost 2 bases, and 5 bases stayed unmatched. Here the CDR3 reads CASSRQGETYEQYF. CDR3 in DNA: TGTGCCAGTAGCCGACAGGGGGAAACCTACGAGCAGTACTTC.

The chain links TRBV13 to TRBJ2-1; 9 bases are a match to TRBD2. This CDR3 region has 15 residues. The germline gives CDR1 PRHDT, CDR2 FYEKMQ (reference sequence). V gave up 2 bases and J gave up 7 bases; unmatched junction bases: 6. Here the CDR3 reads CASSLMLAGRNEQFF. Written as DNA, the CDR3 is TGTGCCAGCAGCTTAATGCTAGCGGGGCGGAATGAGCAGTTCTTC.

This clone was picked up one time. This rearrangement joins TRBV7-2 to TRBJ1-6; D is perhaps TRBD1 (5 bases). Germline V gene sequence: CDR1 SGHTA, CDR2 FQGNSA. Trimming stripped 5 bases from V and 8 bases from J, with 19 bases between. The CDR3 is 16 residues long. CDR3 amino acids: CASSASSTRGDSPLHF. In nucleotides, the CDR3 is TGTGCCAGCAGCGCCTCCTCCACTCGAGGGGATTCACCCCTCCACTTT.

V usage is TRBV24-1 and J usage is TRBJ1-2; 10 bases map to TRBD1. Germline CDR1 and CDR2: KGHDR and SFDVKD. V was clipped by 3 bases and J by 8 bases; unmatched bases: 11. CDR3 length equals 16 residues. Written as DNA, the CDR3 is TGTGCCACCAGTGATCCCCGTGGGACAGGGGCTGGAGGCTACACCTTC. Protein product: CATSDPRGTGAGGYTF.

V is TRBV19 and J is TRBJ1-5; the match to TRBD1 covers 10 bases. V shed 1 base and J 6 bases; nucleotides not matched to a gene: 6. Germline loops: CDR1 LNHDA, CDR2 SQIVND (reference sequence). The CDR3 extends over 16 amino acids. The CDR3 DNA is TGTGCCAGTAGTATAGTGGGACAGGGGTATCCTCAGCCCCAGCATTTT. Its protein is CASSIVGQGYPQPQHF.

The CDR3 here is CASSFSGYGYTF. The DNA for the CDR3 is TGTGCCAGCAGTTTCTCGGGCTATGGCTACACCTTC. This chain uses TRBV12-3 or TRBV12-4 with TRBJ1-2; D not resolved. Between the trimmed V and J ends, which lost 3 bases and 4 bases, there was a span of 6 bases. The CDR3 sequence is 12 residues long.

V usage is TRBV9 and J usage is TRBJ2-7; D is possibly TRBD1 (5 bases). Germline CDR1 SGDLS, CDR2 YYNGEE. The CDR3 sequence is 14 residues long. V shed 0 bases and J shed 2 bases, with 9 bases lying between them. The CDR3 sequence is CASSVDQGPYEQYF. CDR3 nucleotide sequence: TGTGCCAGCAGCGTAGATCAGGGTCCCTACGAGCAGTACTTC.

The J gene is TRBJ1-5, the V gene TRBV5-6; possibly TRBD1 for D (5 bases). CDR3 length: 14 residues. V lost 5 bases and J 1 base, leaving 10 bases between the germline ends. CDR1 and CDR2 from the germline V gene are SGHDT and YYEEEE. In nucleotides, the CDR3 is TGTGCCAGCAGTGGGGGTCCGAGCAATCAGCCCCAGCATTTT. It translates to CASSGGPSNQPQHF. The whole variable domain, remainder taken from reference TRBV5-6 and TRBJ1-5, is DAGVTQSPTHLIKTRGQQVTLRCSPKSGHDTVSWYQQALGQGPQFIFQYYEEEERQRGNFPDRFSGHQFPNYSSELNVNALLLGDSALYLCASSGGPSNQPQHFGDGTRLSIL.

This chain joins TRBV10-3 and TRBJ2-3, with D tentatively TRBD1 (6 bases). Trimming pared 7 bases from V and 5 bases from J, leaving 10 bases between. Germline V gene lookup returns CDR1 ENHRY and CDR2 SYGVKD. CDR3 size: 12 residues. Here the CDR3 reads CAITEGGDTQYF. In nucleotides, the CDR3 is TGTGCCATCACCGAAGGGGGAGATACGCAGTATTTT.

As DNA, the CDR3 is TGTGCCAGCAGTGAATATGGTAGCAATCAGCCCCAGCATTTT. Translation: CASSEYGSNQPQHF. V is TRBV25-1 and J is TRBJ1-5; D not certain. Germline assignment: CDR1 MGHDK and CDR2 SYGVNS. CDR3 length equals 14 residues. Trimming left V 0 bases short and J 0 bases short, with 3 bases between.

The rearrangement links TRBV3-1 (or the pseudogene TRBV3-2) to TRBJ1-1; a possible D gene is TRBD1 (6 bases). This CDR3 region has 14 residues. V lost 6 bases and J 5 bases, leaving 16 bases between the germline ends. Germline V gene sequence: CDR1 LGHDT, CDR2 YNNKEL (reference sequence). The CDR3: CASRQRAGETEAFF. In nucleotides, the CDR3 is TGTGCCAGCAGACAAAGGGCAGGGGAAACTGAAGCTTTCTTT.

This rearrangement joins TRBV7-8 to TRBJ2-6; TRBD1 or TRBD2 may be the D gene (6 bases each). The CDR3 is 18 amino acids. Per the germline V gene, CDR1 is SGHVS and CDR2 is FQNEAQ. Trimming stripped 5 bases from V and 0 bases from J, with 17 bases between. The CDR3 loop reads CASSPGHPGSSGANVLTF. The CDR3 DNA follows: TGTGCCAGCAGCCCGGGACACCCCGGGAGCTCTGGGGCCAACGTCCTGACTTTC.

The genes are TRBV6-6 and TRBJ1-5; unclear D gene. CDR3 size: 16 residues. The ends were cut back, 0 bases at V and 2 bases at J, with 11 bases in the middle. CDR1 is MNHNY, CDR2 SVGAGI, per germline (reference sequence). The chain's CDR3 is CASSYSRVGGNQPQHF. As DNA, the CDR3 is TGTGCCAGCAGTTACTCCCGAGTTGGTGGCAATCAGCCCCAGCATTTT.

This clone appeared a few times. The genes are TRBV25-1 and TRBJ1-2; a possible D gene is TRBD1 (5 bases). Germline assignment: CDR1 MGHDK and CDR2 SYGVNS. The CDR3 is made up of 14 amino acids. V lost 2 bases, J lost 4 bases, and 11 bases lay in between. This CDR3 reads CASSEVGTFYGYTF. In DNA, the CDR3 is TGTGCCAGCAGTGAAGTGGGGACTTTCTATGGCTACACCTTC.

The rearrangement joins TRBV7-3 to TRBJ1-2; 10 nucleotides agree with TRBD1. The CDR3 is made up of 15 amino acids. The V gene's germline CDR1 is SGHTA and CDR2 FQGTGA. With 5 bases clipped from V and 1 base from J, the junction kept 4 bases outside the gene matches. The CDR3 nucleotides are TGTGCCAGCAGCACCGGACAGGGGGGTAACTATGGCTACACCTTC. It translates to CASSTGQGGNYGYTF.

This chain joins TRBV25-1 and TRBJ2-5; D gene uncertain. V lost 3 bases and J 2 bases, leaving 7 bases between the germline ends. Germline CDR1 and CDR2: MGHDK and SYGVNS. The CDR3 runs to 13 residues. CDR3 sequence reads: CASSDRNQETQYF. The CDR3 DNA is TGTGCCAGCAGTGATAGAAATCAAGAGACCCAGTACTTC.

The chain recombines TRBV11-3 with TRBJ2-5; 10 bases agree with TRBD2. Per the germline V gene, CDR1 is SGHNT and CDR2 is YENEEA. This CDR3 has 14 amino acids. J gave up 9 bases and V 2 bases, and 6 bases lay outside the gene matches. The CDR3 region has the DNA TGTGCCAGCAGCTTACAGGGTAGCGGGGGGTCCCAGTACTTC. It is translated as CASSLQGSGGSQYF. The complete variable domain, with remaining parts taken from reference TRBV11-3 and TRBJ2-5, reads EAGVVQSPRYKIIEKKQPVAFWCNPISGHNTLYWYLQNLGQGPELLIRYENEEAVDDSQLPKDRFSAERLKGVDSTLKIQPAELGDSAVYLCASSLQGSGGSQYFGPGTRLLVL.

This clone was detected once. The genes are TRBV7-9 and TRBJ1-1; D may be TRBD1 (5 bases). The CDR3 loop spans 15 amino acids. CDR1 SEHNR and CDR2 FQNEAQ come from the germline V gene (reference sequence). The V and J ends lost 3 bases and 2 bases respectively, with 13 bases between them. CDR3 coding DNA: TGTGCCAGCAGCTTGGCCTACAGGAGAAACACTGAAGCTTTCTTT. Residues: CASSLAYRRNTEAFF.

V is TRBV7-2 and J is TRBJ2-7, with D possibly being TRBD1 (6 bases). This CDR3 region has 12 residues. Looked up from germline, CDR1 is SGHTA and CDR2 is FQGNSA. The V end lost 4 bases, the J end lost 7 bases, and 11 bases lay between the germline ends. The CDR3 nucleotides read TGTGCCAGCAGCTCCACTCAGGGGGAGCAGTACTTC. It specifies CASSSTQGEQYF.

J is TRBJ2-7 and V is TRBV2; D unresolved. Trimming shortened V by 6 bases and J by 4 bases, and 10 bases separated the two germline ends. Germline V lookup: CDR1 SNHLY, CDR2 FYNNEI. The CDR3 length is 12 residues. The CDR3 reads CASSPEGYEQYF. The CDR3 nucleotides read TGTGCCAGCAGCCCGGAAGGATACGAGCAGTACTTC.

This clone was seen a few times. The gene calls are TRBV27 and TRBJ2-2, with D uncertain. This CDR3 is built from 13 residues. Trimming cost V 6 bases and J 4 bases, with 9 bases left between them. Germline CDR1 and CDR2: MNHEY and SMNVEV (reference sequence). The CDR3 sequence: CASRSFRTGELFF. CDR3 DNA: TGTGCCAGCAGATCTTTCCGCACCGGGGAGCTGTTTTTT.

This chain uses TRBV12-5 with TRBJ1-5; 7 bases map to TRBD1. The ends lost 4 bases at V and 4 bases at J; junction bases unmatched: 13. Germline V gene lookup returns CDR1 LGHNT and CDR2 FRNRAP. This CDR3 spans 17 amino acids. The CDR3 nucleotides are TGTGCTAGTGGTTCCCCGGACAGGCCGGTGGGTAATCAGCCCCAGCATTTT. Its protein product is CASGSPDRPVGNQPQHF.

The rearrangement links TRBV10-1 to TRBJ2-3, with D hard to call. Germline lookup yields CDR1 WNHNN and CDR2 SYGVQD (reference sequence). With 4 bases removed from V and 2 bases from J, the gap between germline ends came to 7 bases. This CDR3 is built from 13 residues. This chain's CDR3 is CASSADHTDTQYF. CDR3 sequence (DNA): TGCGCCAGCAGTGCGGACCACACAGATACGCAGTATTTT.

In this sample, this clone turned up a few times. V and J are TRBV30 and TRBJ2-7; 7 nucleotides line up with TRBD1. Germline lookup yields CDR1 GTSNPN and CDR2 SVGIG (reference sequence). The CDR3 totals 12 residues. In DNA, the CDR3 is TGTGCGGGACGGGGACAGAGTTACGAGCAGTACTTC. This encodes CAGRGQSYEQYF.

This clone was seen a single time. The V call is TRBV11-3, the J call TRBJ2-1; no firm D call. The germline V and J ends were trimmed by 5 bases and 6 bases, with 8 bases remaining between them. The CDR3 sequence is 12 residues long. CDR1 is SGHNT, CDR2 YENEEA, per germline. CDR3 nucleotides: TGTGCCAGCAGCCTGCAGTCCAATGAGCAGTTCTTC. Its protein product is CASSLQSNEQFF.